This T cell receptor beta chain originates from a study of T cell repertoires in cytomegalovirus infection. Study context: Well-studied HLA-B-restricted CMV epitopes were used in the study alongside recently identified HLA-C-restricted ones. CMV infection and matching HLA type were both indicated by public TCR beta signatures.

The study, taken as a whole, reports: HLA-C-restricted TCR beta clonotypes specific for CMV led the ex vivo response. Summed public TCR beta family frequency identified CMV carriers bearing the relevant HLA.

Note on this clonotype: Its matching antigen is unknown.

Each CDR3 protein is one row after TCRdb ran MiXCR on the reads. The table shows 200,000 or so distinct CDR3 sequences, with approximately 40% occurring only once. Germline V gene sequence: CDR1 SEHNR, CDR2 FQNEAQ (reference sequence). The CDR3 has 12 residues. This chain connects TRBV7-9 to TRBJ2-2; D not certain. The specimen was CD8+ T cells from cultured PBMCs, collected from culture after CMV antigen stimulation. This TCR derives from a human donor in good health (CMV status not recorded). Some clones in this sample may be carry-over from other donors' samples. The CDR3 coding sequence is TGTGGCGTTCGTGGGGACACCGGGGAGCTGTTTTTT. Protein product: CGVRGDTGELFF.